The clone carrying this T cell receptor (beta chain) has more than one count but fewer than ten. Antigen specificity is unknown. CDR1 is DFQATT, CDR2 SNEGSKA, per germline (reference sequence). The CDR3 runs to 13 residues. Trimming removed 1 base at V and 5 bases at J, with 11 bases between. The data were obtained in a study of post-analysis software for immune sequencing data. Study-level points and caveats: Normalized Chao1 diversity was significantly lower in multiple sclerosis patients than in controls. Controls had lower frequencies than patients of four or five TRBV segments, which included TRBV5-6, TRBV5-1 and TRBV20-1.

The authors incorporated unique molecular identifiers into the TCR beta cDNA libraries. TCRdb re-called the PCR reads through MiXCR, storing one row per CDR3 protein. The table has approximately 660,000 distinct CDR3 sequences, approximately 59% seen once. The sequence derives from a girl aged 2 to 9 with multiple sclerosis. The chain joins TRBV20-1 to TRBJ1-1, with D possibly TRBD1 on 5 matching bases. The sample was blood. The DNA for the CDR3 is TGCAGTGCTAGAGGGCGGGGGAGGACTGAAGCTTTCTTT. Its translation is CSARGRGRTEAFF.